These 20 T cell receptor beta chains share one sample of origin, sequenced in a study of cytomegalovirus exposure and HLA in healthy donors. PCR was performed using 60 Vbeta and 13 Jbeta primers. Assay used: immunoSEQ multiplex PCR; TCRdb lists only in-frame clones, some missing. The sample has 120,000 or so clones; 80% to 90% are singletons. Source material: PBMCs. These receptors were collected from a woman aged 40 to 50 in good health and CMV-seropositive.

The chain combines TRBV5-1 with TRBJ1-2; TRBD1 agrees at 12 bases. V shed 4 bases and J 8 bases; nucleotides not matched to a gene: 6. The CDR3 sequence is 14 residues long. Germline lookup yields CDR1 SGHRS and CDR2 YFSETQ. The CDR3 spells CASSPGQGARGYTF. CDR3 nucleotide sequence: TGCGCCAGCAGCCCGGGACAGGGGGCGAGGGGCTACACCTTC.

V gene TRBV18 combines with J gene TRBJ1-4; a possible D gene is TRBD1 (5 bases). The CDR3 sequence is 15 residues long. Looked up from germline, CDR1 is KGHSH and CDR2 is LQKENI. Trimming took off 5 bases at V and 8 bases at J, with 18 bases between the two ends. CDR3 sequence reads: CASSSNQGSGEKLFF. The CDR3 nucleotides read TGTGCCAGCTCATCCAATCAGGGATCAGGAGAAAAACTGTTTTTT.

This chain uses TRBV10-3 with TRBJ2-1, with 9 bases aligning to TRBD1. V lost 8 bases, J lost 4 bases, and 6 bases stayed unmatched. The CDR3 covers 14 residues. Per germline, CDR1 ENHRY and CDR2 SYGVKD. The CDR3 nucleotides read TGTGCCATCTCCGGGACAGGGATTTACAATGAGCAGTTCTTC. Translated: CAISGTGIYNEQFF.

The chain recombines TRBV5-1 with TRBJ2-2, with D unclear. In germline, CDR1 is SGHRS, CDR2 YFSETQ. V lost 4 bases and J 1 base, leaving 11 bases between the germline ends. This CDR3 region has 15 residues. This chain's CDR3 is CASSPLLRNTGELFF. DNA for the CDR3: TGCGCCAGCAGCCCCCTTTTGAGGAACACCGGGGAGCTGTTTTTT. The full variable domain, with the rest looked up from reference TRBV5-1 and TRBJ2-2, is KAGVTQTPRYLIKTRGQQVTLSCSPISGHRSVSWYQQTPGQGLQFLFEYFSETQRNKGNFPGRFSGRQFSNSRSEMNVSTLELGDSALYLCASSPLLRNTGELFFGEGSRLTVL.

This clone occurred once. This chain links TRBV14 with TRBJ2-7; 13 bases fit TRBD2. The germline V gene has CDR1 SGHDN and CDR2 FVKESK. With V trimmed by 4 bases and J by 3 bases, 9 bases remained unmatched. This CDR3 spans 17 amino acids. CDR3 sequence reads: CASSPLAGGKSSYEQYF. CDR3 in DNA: TGTGCCAGCAGCCCACTAGCGGGAGGGAAGTCAAGCTACGAGCAGTACTTC.

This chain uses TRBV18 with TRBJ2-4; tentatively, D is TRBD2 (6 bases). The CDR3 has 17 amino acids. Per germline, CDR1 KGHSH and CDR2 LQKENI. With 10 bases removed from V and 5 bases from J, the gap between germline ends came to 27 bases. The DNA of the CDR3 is TGTGCCACCGGGGCGGTGGCCGGGGGAGGTTTCCAAAACATTCAGTACTTC. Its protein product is CATGAVAGGGFQNIQYF.

As DNA, the CDR3 is TGCGCCAGCAGCCAAGTTGCGGGAGAAACCTACGAGCAGTACTTC. Its protein is CASSQVAGETYEQYF. This sequence joins TRBV4-3 and TRBJ2-7, with 7 nucleotides matching TRBD2. The ends lost 1 base at V and 2 bases at J; junction bases unmatched: 5. From germline, CDR1 is LGHNA and CDR2 YSLEER. The CDR3 extends over 15 amino acids.

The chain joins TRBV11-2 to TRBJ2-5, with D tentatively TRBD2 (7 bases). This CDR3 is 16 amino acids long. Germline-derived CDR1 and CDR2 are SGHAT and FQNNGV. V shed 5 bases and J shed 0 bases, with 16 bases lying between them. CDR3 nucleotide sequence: TGTGCCAGCAGCCCTAGGGGGGGGTCGTACCAAGAGACCCAGTACTTC. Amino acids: CASSPRGGSYQETQYF.

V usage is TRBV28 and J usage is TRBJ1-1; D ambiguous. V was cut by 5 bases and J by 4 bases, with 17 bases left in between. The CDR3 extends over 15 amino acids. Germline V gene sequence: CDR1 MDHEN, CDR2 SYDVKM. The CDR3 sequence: CASSPTHGRSTEAFF. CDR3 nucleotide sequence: TGTGCCAGCAGTCCCACGCACGGGAGGAGCACTGAAGCTTTCTTT. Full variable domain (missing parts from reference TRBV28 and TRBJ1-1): DVKVTQSSRYLVKRTGEKVFLECVQDMDHENMFWYRQDPGLGLRLIYFSYDVKMKEKGDIPEGYSVSREKKERFSLILESASTNQTSMYLCASSPTHGRSTEAFFGQGTRLTVV.

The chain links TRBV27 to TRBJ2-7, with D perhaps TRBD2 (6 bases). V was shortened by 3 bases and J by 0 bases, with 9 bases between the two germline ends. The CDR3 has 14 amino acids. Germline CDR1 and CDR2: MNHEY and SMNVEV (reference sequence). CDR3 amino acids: CASSFGRDSYEQYF. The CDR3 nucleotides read TGTGCCAGCAGTTTCGGGCGGGACTCCTACGAGCAGTACTTC.

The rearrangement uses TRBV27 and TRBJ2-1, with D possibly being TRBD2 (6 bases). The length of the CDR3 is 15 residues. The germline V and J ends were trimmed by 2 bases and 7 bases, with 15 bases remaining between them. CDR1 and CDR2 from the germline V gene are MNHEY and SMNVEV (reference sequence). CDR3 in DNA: TGTGCCAGCAGTTTAGCGGGAAGTTACTGGAATGAGCAGTTCTTC. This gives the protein CASSLAGSYWNEQFF.

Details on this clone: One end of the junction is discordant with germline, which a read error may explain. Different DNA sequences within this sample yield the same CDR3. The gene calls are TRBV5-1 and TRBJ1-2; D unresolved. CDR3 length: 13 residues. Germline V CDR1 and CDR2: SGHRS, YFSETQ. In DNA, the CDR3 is TGCGCCAGTAGCTTTCGGGAGGACTATGGCTACACCTTC. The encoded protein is CASSFREDYGYTF.

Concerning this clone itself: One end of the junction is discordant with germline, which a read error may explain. This CDR3 is CASSLSGNTEAFF. The CDR3 DNA sequence: TGTGCTAGCAGCTTATCAGGAAACACTGAAGCTTTCTTT. This chain uses TRBV7-7 with TRBJ1-1; no clear D gene. The germline V gene has CDR1 SSHAT and CDR2 FNYEAQ (reference sequence). The CDR3 extends over 13 amino acids.

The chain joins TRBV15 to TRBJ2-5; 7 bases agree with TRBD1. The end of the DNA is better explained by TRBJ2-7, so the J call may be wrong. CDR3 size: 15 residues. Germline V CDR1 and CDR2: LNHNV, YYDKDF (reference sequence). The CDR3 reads CATSRGATGSYEQYF. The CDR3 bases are TGTGCCACCAGCAGAGGAGCGACAGGGTCCTACGAGCAGTACTTC.

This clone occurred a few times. The CDR3 sequence: CASSTLVHNEQFF. The CDR3 DNA is TGCGCCAGCAGTACCCTAGTGCACAATGAGCAGTTCTTC. The chain employs TRBV10-2 and TRBJ2-1; no firm D call. This CDR3 has 13 residues. V lost 5 bases and J lost 5, with 10 bases in between. Germline loops: CDR1 WSHSY, CDR2 SAAADI.

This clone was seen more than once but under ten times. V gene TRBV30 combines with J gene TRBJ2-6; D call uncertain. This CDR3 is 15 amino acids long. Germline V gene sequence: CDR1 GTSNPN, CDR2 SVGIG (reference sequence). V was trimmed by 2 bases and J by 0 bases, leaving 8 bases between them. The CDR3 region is CAWSSRSSGANVLTF. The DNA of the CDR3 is TGTGCCTGGAGTTCGAGGAGCTCTGGGGCCAACGTCCTGACTTTC.

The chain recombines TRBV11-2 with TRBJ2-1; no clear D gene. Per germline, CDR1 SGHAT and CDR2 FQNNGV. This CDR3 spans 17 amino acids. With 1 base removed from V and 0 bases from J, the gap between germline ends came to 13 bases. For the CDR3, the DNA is TGTGCCAGCAGCTTAGCCGCTTTAACTTCCTCCTACAATGAGCAGTTCTTC. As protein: CASSLAALTSSYNEQFF.

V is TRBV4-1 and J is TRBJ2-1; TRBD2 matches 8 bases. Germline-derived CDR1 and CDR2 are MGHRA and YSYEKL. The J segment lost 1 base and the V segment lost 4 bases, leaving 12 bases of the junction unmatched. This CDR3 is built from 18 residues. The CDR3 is CASSPRGGSGESYNEQFF. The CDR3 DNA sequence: TGCGCCAGCAGCCCGCGCGGGGGGAGCGGGGAATCCTACAATGAGCAGTTCTTC.

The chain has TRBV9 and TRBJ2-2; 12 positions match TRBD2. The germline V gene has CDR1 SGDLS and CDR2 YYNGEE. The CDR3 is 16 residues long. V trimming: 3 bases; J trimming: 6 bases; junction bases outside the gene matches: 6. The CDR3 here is CASSEPLAGGSGELFF. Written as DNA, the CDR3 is TGTGCCAGCAGCGAACCACTAGCGGGAGGTTCCGGGGAGCTGTTTTTT.

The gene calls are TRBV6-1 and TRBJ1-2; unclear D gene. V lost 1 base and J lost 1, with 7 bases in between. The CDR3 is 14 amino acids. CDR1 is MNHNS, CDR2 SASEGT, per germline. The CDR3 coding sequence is TGTGCCAGCAGTGAAGTTAACAGTAACTATGGCTACACCTTC. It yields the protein CASSEVNSNYGYTF.